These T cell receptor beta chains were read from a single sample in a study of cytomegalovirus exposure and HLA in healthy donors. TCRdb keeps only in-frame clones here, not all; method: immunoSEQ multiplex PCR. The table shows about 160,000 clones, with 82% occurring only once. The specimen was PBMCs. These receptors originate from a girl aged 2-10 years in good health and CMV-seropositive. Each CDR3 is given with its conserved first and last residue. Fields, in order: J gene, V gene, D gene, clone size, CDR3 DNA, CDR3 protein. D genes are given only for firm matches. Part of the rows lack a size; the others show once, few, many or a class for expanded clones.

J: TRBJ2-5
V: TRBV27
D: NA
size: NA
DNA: TGTGCCAGCAGTTTATCGAGGCAGAAGGGGGAGACCCAGTACTTC
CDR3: CASSLSRQKGETQYF

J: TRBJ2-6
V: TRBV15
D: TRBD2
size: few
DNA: TGTGCCACCAGCAGAGAGCCGGCCGGGGGGGCCTTTGGGGCCAACGTCCTGACTTTC
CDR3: CATSREPAGGAFGANVLTF

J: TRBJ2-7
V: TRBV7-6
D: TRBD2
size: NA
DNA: TGTGCCAGCAGCCCGGGGACTAGCGGAAACTACGAGCAGTACTTC
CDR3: CASSPGTSGNYEQYF

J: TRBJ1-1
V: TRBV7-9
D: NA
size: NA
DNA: TGTGCCAGCAGCGGATCGACAGGCTTGAACACTGAAGCTTTCTTT
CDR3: CASSGSTGLNTEAFF

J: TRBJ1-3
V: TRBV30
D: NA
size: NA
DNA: TGTGCCTGGAGTTATTCCCCCGGGACACTCTCTGGAAACACCATATATTTT
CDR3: CAWSYSPGTLSGNTIYF

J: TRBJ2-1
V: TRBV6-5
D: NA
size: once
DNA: TGTGCCAGCAGACCAGGGGCTTACAATGAGCAGTTCTTC
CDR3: CASRPGAYNEQFF

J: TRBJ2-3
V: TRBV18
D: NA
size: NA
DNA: TGTGCCAGCTCACCACGGTCGGGGGGCGACACAGATACGCAGTATTTT
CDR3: CASSPRSGGDTDTQYF

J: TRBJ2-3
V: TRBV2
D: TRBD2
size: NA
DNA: TGTGCCAGCAGGGAGACTAGCGGGCGATCAGATACGCAGTATTTT
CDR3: CASRETSGRSDTQYF

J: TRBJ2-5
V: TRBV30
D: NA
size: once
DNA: TGTGCCTGGAGTCAGGGAATTGAGACCCAGTACTTC
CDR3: CAWSQGIETQYF

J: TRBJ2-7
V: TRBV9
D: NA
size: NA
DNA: TGTGCCAGCAGCGCGTCCTACGAGCAGTACTTC
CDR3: CASSASYEQYF

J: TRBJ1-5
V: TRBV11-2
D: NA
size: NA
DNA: TGTGCCAGCAGCCTAAACCGGGGGAATCAGCCCCAGCATTTT
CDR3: CASSLNRGNQPQHF

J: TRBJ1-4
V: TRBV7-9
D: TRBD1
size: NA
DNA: TGTGCCAGCAGCTTAGATGACAGGGGGACACCTAATGAAAAACTGTTTTTT
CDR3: CASSLDDRGTPNEKLFF

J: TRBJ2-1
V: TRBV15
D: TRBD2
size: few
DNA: TGTGCCACCAGCAGGATACTACCGGGACTAGAGGGATACAATGAGCAGTTCTTC
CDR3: CATSRILPGLEGYNEQFF

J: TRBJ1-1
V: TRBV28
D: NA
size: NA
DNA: TGTGCCAGCAGTTTACCAACTGCCCGGACTGAAGCTTTCTTT
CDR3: CASSLPTARTEAFF

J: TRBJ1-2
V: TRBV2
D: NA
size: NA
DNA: TGTGCCAGCAGTGAAGCGCAGGGGTACTATGGCTACACCTTC
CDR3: CASSEAQGYYGYTF

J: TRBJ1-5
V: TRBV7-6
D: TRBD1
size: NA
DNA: TGTGCCAGCAGCTTTGGACAGGGTCATCAGCCCCAGCATTTT
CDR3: CASSFGQGHQPQHF

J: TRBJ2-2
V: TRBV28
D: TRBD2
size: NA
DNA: TGTGCCAGCAGATCCGGGACTAGCGGTTTGAACACCGGGGAGCTGTTTTTT
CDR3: CASRSGTSGLNTGELFF

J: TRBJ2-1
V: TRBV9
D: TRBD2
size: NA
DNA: TGTGCCAGCAGCCTAGCGGGAGGGCCGGATAATGAGCAGTTCTTC
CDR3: CASSLAGGPDNEQFF

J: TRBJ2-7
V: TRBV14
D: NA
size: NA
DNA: TGTGCCAGCAGCCAAGAGGGGGCTTCGGACGAGCAGTACTTC
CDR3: CASSQEGASDEQYF

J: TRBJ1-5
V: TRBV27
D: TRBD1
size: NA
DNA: TGTGCCAGCAGTTTAGGGACAGGGAAGAATCAGCCCCAGCATTTT
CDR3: CASSLGTGKNQPQHF

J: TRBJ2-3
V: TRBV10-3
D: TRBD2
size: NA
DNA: TGTGCCATCAGAGGGACTAGCGGTCCCGCCTCCAGCACAGATACGCAGTATTTT
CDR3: CAIRGTSGPASSTDTQYF

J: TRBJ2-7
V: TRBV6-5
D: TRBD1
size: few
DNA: TGTGCCAGCAGTTCTACAGGGGGGCTCTACGAGCAGTACTTC
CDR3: CASSSTGGLYEQYF

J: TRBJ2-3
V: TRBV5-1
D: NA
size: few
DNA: TGCGCCAGCAGCTTGACGGCAGATACGCAGTATTTT
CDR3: CASSLTADTQYF

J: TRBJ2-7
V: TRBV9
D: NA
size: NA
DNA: TGTGCCAGCAGCGAGCGGGCCTCGTTCTCCTACGAGCAGTACTTC
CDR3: CASSERASFSYEQYF

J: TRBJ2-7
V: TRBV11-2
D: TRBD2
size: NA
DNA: TGTGCCAGCAGCCGCCCGGGGGCGGGGGGCTACGAGCAGTACTTC
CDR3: CASSRPGAGGYEQYF

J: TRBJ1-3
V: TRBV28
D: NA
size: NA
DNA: TGTGCCAGCAGTTTGGGCAGTAGAAACACCATATATTTT
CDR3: CASSLGSRNTIYF

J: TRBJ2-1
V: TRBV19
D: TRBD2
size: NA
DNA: TGTGCCAGTAGTAGAAGACTAGCGGGAGTTTCGATGAAGTTCTTC
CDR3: CASSRRLAGVSMKFF